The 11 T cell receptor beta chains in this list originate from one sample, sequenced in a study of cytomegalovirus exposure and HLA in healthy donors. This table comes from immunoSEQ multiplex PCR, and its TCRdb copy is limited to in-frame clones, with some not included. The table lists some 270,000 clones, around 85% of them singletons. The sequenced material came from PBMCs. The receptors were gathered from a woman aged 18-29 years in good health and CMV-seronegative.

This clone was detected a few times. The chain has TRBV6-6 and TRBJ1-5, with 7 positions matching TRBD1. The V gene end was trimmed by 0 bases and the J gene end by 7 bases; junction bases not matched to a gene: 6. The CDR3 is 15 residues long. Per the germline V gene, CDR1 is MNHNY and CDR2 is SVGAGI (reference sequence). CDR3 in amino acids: CASSYSYRGDQPQHF. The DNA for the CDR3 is TGTGCCAGCAGTTACTCGTACAGGGGAGACCAGCCCCAGCATTTT.

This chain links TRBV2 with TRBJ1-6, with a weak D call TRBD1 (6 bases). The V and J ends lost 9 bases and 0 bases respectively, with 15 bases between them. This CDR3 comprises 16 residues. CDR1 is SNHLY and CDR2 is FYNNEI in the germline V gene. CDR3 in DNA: TGTGCCAGGGGCTCAGGGGAAAGCTCCTATAATTCACCCCTCCACTTT. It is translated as CARGSGESSYNSPLHF.

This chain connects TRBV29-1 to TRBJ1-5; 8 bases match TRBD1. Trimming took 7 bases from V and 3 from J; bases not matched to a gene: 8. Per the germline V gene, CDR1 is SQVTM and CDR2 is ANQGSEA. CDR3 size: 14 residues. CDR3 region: CSALDREPNQPQHF. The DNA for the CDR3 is TGCAGCGCCTTGGACAGGGAACCCAATCAGCCCCAGCATTTT.

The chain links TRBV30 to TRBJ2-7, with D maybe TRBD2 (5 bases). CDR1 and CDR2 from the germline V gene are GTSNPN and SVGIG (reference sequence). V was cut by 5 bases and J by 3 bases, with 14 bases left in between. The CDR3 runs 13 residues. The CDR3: CAWQPLANYEQYF. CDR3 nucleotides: TGTGCCTGGCAGCCCCTAGCTAACTACGAGCAGTACTTC.

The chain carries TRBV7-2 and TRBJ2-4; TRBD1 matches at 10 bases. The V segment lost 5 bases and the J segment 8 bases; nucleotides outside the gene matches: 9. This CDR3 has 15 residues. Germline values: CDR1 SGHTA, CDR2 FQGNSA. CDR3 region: CASSARDRGVHIQYF. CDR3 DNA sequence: TGTGCCAGCAGCGCCCGGGACAGGGGAGTCCACATTCAGTACTTC.

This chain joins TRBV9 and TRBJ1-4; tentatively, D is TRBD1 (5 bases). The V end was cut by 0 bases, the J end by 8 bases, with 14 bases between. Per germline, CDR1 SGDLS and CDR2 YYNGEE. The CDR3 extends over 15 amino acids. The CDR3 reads CASSVGGGVGEKLFF. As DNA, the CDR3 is TGTGCCAGCAGCGTAGGAGGAGGGGTAGGCGAAAAACTGTTTTTT.

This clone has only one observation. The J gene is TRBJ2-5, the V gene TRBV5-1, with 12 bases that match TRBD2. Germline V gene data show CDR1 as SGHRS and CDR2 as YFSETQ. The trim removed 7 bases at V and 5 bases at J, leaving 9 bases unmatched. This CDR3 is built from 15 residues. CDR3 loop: CASQRLAGAGETQYF. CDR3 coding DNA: TGCGCCAGCCAAAGACTAGCGGGGGCCGGGGAGACCCAGTACTTC.

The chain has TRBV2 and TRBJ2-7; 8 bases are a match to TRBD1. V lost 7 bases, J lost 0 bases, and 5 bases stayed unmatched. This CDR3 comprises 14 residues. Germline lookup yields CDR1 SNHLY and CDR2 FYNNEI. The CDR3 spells CASILGQVSYEQYF. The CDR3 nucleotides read TGTGCCAGCATACTGGGACAGGTCTCCTACGAGCAGTACTTC.

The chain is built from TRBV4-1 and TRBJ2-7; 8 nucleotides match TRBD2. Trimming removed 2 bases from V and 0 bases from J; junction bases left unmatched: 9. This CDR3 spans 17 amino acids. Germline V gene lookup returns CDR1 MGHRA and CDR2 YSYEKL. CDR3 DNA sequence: TGCGCCAGCAGCCAACATTCAGTCGCGGGGGGCTCCTACGAGCAGTACTTC. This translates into CASSQHSVAGGSYEQYF.

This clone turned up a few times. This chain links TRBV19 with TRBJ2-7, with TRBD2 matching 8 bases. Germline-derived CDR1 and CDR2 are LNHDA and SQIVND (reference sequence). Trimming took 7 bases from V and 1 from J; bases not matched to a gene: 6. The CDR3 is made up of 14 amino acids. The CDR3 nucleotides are TGTGCCAGTACCCCGGGAGGGCATTCCTACGAGCAGTACTTC. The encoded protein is CASTPGGHSYEQYF.

Written as DNA, the CDR3 is TGTGCCTGGAGTGCTACAGGGGAGGGAAACACCATATATTTT. Its translation: CAWSATGEGNTIYF. The chain links TRBV30 to TRBJ1-3; 7 positions agree with TRBD1. The CDR3 has 14 amino acids. The trim removed 1 base at V and 4 bases at J, leaving 4 bases unmatched. Germline V lookup: CDR1 GTSNPN, CDR2 SVGIG (reference sequence).